This TCR beta chain was profiled in a study of blood T cell repertoires in COVID-19 (TCRdb year 2020). Regarding the study in general: Samples from collaborators originated in the United States, Italy and Spain and spanned both the acute and convalescent phases of COVID-19. The sample metadata nearly always contained a de-identified subject ID, COVID-19 status, age in years and sex. The samples were drawn from two sources: the first 160 participants of the ongoing ImmuneRACE study, and 1,200 or so subjects contributed by 6 global collaborators. The prospective study material was composed of cDNA or gDNA derived from T cells, B-cell-depleted T cells, or PBMCs. Deeply sampled blood TCRbeta repertoires from subjects exposed to, actively infected with, or recovered from COVID-19 were included in the dataset. The repertoires were released in a freely available public database meant as a resource for research on the immune response to SARS-CoV-2. Where available, HLA class I and class II types were taken from metadata supplied by the sample provider and were not determined by assay-based typing. Points the paper makes about the study in general: The quantity of clinical and demographic metadata differed by source and by participant and was supplied without curation.

TCRbeta CDR3 regions were amplified from genomic DNA using the immunoSEQ Assay, a bias-controlled multiplex PCR. The authors' pipeline ran thus. Nucleated cell counts per sample were estimated from amplification of reference gene primers within the assay. Sequence reads were collapsed and filtered to measure the absolute abundance of every unique TCRbeta CDR3 rearrangement. For each sample, productive Simpson clonality was calculated as the square root of Simpson's diversity index across productive rearrangements. TCRdb provides this immuneACCESS table in a form limited to in-frame rearrangements. Some clones are lacking; in checked studies, under half of them reflect an unresolved V gene, and why the rest are absent is not known. The DNA gave D and trimming, while V, J and clone size come from that table. In this sample the table shows around 70,000 clones, roughly 89% of which occur a single time. The top ten clonotypes cover about 8% of the sample.

Regarding this clone: The target of this receptor is not known. Per-nucleotide qualities are absent, and no much larger clonotype sits a single base away.

Each collaborating institution followed its own protocols to collect whole blood in K2EDTA tubes. Collaborator samples were shipped for TCRbeta analysis as frozen whole blood, isolated PBMCs, or DNA extracted from either sample type. V and J are trimmed by 6 bases and 0 bases, and the gene matches miss 2 bases of the junction. In the germline V gene (reference sequence), CDR1 corresponds to SEHNR and CDR2 to FQNEAQ. The CDR3 sequence holds 13 residues, the cysteine and phenylalanine included. The entry retains the CDR3 DNA only, 39 bases that are in frame from base 1. The clonotype originates from a man younger than 40 with acute or convalescent COVID-19. This sequence uses TRBV7-9 and TRBJ2-7; TRBD2 agrees with 7 junctional bases. The sequenced sample consisted of peripheral blood. The sequence in DNA is TGTGCCAGCAGGCCTAGCGGCTCCTACGAGCAGTACTTC. This translates into CASRPSGSYEQYF.